This entry lists 13 T cell receptor beta chains sequenced from one sample in a study of shared clonotypes between healthy human individuals. Profiling relied on immunoSEQ multiplex PCR, and the TCRdb table lists in-frame clones only, not all of them. The table shows about 1.9 million clones, with 93% occurring only once. Cells designated naive CD8 were CD45RO-negative and were positively selected for CCR7, with terminally differentiated effector memory CD45RA+ cells excluded. The source material was naive CD8+ T cells from PBMCs. These receptors came from a young man in good health. Some clones in this sample may be carry-over from other donors' samples.

V and J are TRBV6-1 and TRBJ2-5, with D perhaps TRBD2 (7 bases). The CDR3 spans 13 residues. Germline V gene sequence: CDR1 MNHNS, CDR2 SASEGT. Trimming left V 10 bases short and J 4 bases short, with 16 bases between. This chain's CDR3 is CATWGGGAETQYF. The DNA for the CDR3 is TGTGCCACCTGGGGAGGGGGGGCAGAGACCCAGTACTTC.

For the CDR3, the DNA is TGCGCCAGCAGCCAAGGCGTTATGAGCACTGAAGCTTTCTTT. It translates to CASSQGVMSTEAFF. This rearrangement joins TRBV4-1 to TRBJ1-1; D uncertain. Deletions cut 1 base from V and 4 bases from J, with 10 bases between. This CDR3 contains 14 residues. Germline CDR1 and CDR2: MGHRA and YSYEKL.

The chain carries TRBV6-1 and TRBJ2-7; 9 nucleotides match TRBD2. Trimming at V came to 2 bases and at J to 6 bases, leaving 11 bases not matched to a gene. The CDR3 runs 16 residues. Germline-derived CDR1 and CDR2 are MNHNS and SASEGT. The CDR3 here is CASSEPPWREGFEQYF. The CDR3 bases are TGTGCCAGCAGTGAACCCCCTTGGCGGGAGGGCTTCGAGCAGTACTTC.

The table lists this clone with a few counts. The chain carries TRBV5-5 and TRBJ1-2, with 8 bases that match TRBD1. Germline CDR1 is SGHKS and CDR2 is YYEKEE (reference sequence). The ends lost 4 bases at V and 6 bases at J; junction bases unmatched: 5. This CDR3 has 13 amino acids. The CDR3 protein is CASSTTDRDGYTF. CDR3 DNA sequence: TGTGCCAGCAGCACAACGGACAGGGATGGCTACACCTTC.

This chain uses TRBV7-9 with TRBJ1-2; D may be TRBD1 (6 bases). This CDR3 has 15 amino acids. Trimming cost V 0 bases and J 3 bases, with 11 bases left between them. The germline V gene encodes CDR1 SEHNR and CDR2 FQNEAQ (reference sequence). The CDR3 DNA reads as TGTGCCAGCAGCTTAGCAGGGGGGGCCGACTATGGCTACACCTTC. Translating it yields CASSLAGGADYGYTF.

The chain is built from TRBV7-9 and TRBJ2-3; perhaps D is TRBD1 or TRBD2 (5 bases each). The germline gives CDR1 SEHNR, CDR2 FQNEAQ (reference sequence). Trimming removed 3 bases from V and 2 bases from J, with 15 bases in between. The CDR3 length is 16 residues. The chain's CDR3 is CASSFRDPRVTDTQYF. In DNA, the CDR3 is TGTGCCAGCAGCTTCCGGGACCCACGAGTCACAGATACGCAGTATTTT. The full variable domain, rest sourced from reference TRBV7-9 and TRBJ2-3, is DTGVSQNPRHKITKRGQNVTFRCDPISEHNRLYWYRQTLGQGPEFLTYFQNEAQLEKSRLLSDRFSAERPKGSFSTLEIQRTEQGDSAMYLCASSFRDPRVTDTQYFGPGTRLTVL.

This clone has only a few counts. The rearrangement links TRBV10-1 to TRBJ2-7; D gene uncertain. Germline-derived CDR1 and CDR2 are WNHNN and SYGVQD (reference sequence). This CDR3 comprises 8 residues. The V gene lost 6 bases and the J gene lost 7 bases, with 1 base spanning the gap. The CDR3 DNA is TGCGCCAGCAGGGAGCAGTACTTC. The encoded protein is CASREQYF.

The chain links TRBV27 to TRBJ2-7; TRBD2 aligns across 7 bases. Germline V gene sequence: CDR1 MNHEY, CDR2 SMNVEV (reference sequence). V was pared by 7 bases and J by 3 bases, with 9 bases of the junction left unmatched. The CDR3 length is 14 residues. CDR3 sequence (DNA): TGTGCCAGCACCTCCCTCAGGGAGGGCTACGAGCAGTACTTC. Its protein product is CASTSLREGYEQYF.

The chain recombines TRBV7-3 with TRBJ2-3; D unclear. Germline V gene data show CDR1 as SGHTA and CDR2 as FQGTGA. CDR3 size: 16 residues. Between the trimmed V and J ends, which lost 1 base and 8 bases, there was a span of 19 bases. The CDR3 sequence is CASSLNPSLVNPTQYF. The CDR3 DNA follows: TGTGCCAGCAGCTTAAACCCCAGCCTAGTCAACCCTACGCAGTATTTT.

The chain uses TRBV6-6 and TRBJ2-7; 12 nucleotides match TRBD2. Germline trimming cut 6 bases from V and 0 bases from J; bases unmatched to any gene: 6. CDR1 and CDR2 from the germline V gene are MNHNY and SVGAGI (reference sequence). This CDR3 spans 16 amino acids. The CDR3 sequence: CASRPTSGRLSYEQYF. CDR3 DNA sequence: TGTGCCAGCAGACCGACTAGCGGGAGACTCTCCTACGAGCAGTACTTC.

The chain is built from TRBV29-1 and TRBJ2-3; TRBD1 matches 7 bases. Germline trimming cut 7 bases from V and 3 bases from J; bases unmatched to any gene: 7. Germline values: CDR1 SQVTM, CDR2 ANQGSEA. The CDR3 loop spans 13 amino acids. The CDR3 region has the DNA TGCAGCGCTAACAGGGGTGGGACAGATACGCAGTATTTT. Its translation: CSANRGGTDTQYF.

This clone came up once. This chain uses TRBV7-9 with TRBJ2-7; weak D call: TRBD1 (5 bases). This CDR3 spans 15 amino acids. CDR1 is SEHNR and CDR2 is FQNEAQ in the germline V gene (reference sequence). Trimming took off 2 bases at V and 0 bases at J, with 11 bases between the two ends. The CDR3 sequence is CASSLHRMSSYEQYF. In DNA form, the CDR3 reads TGTGCCAGCAGCTTACACAGGATGTCCTCCTACGAGCAGTACTTC.

The rearrangement uses TRBV27 and TRBJ2-5; a weak D match, TRBD2 (6 bases). The germline gives CDR1 MNHEY, CDR2 SMNVEV (reference sequence). CDR3 length: 15 residues. Trimming removed 6 bases from V and 2 bases from J, with 16 bases in between. The CDR3 protein is CASSGLRGGQETQYF. The CDR3 DNA reads TGTGCCAGCAGCGGCCTACGTGGAGGGCAAGAGACCCAGTACTTC.